These T cell receptor beta chains were read from a single sample in a study of T cell responses to AZD1222 COVID-19 vaccine. TCRdb's table, derived via immunoSEQ multiplex PCR, lists solely in-frame clones and lacks some. The sample has 150,000 or so clones; about 88% are singletons. Sample: peripheral blood, taken after recovery from COVID-19. Every receptor here comes from an adult who had recovered from COVID-19. Both conserved end residues are part of each CDR3. Fields, in order: J gene, clone size, V gene, D gene, CDR3 protein, CDR3 DNA. D genes are given only for firm matches. Some rows have no size entry. The others give once, few or many, or a class for an expanded clone.

TRBJ1-1	NA	TRBV6-2/TRBV6-3	TRBD1	CASSGDRGHTEAFF	TGTGCCAGCAGTGGGGACAGGGGGCATACTGAAGCTTTCTTT
TRBJ1-1	NA	TRBV12-3/TRBV12-4	NA	CASSPSGRTEAFF	TGTGCCAGCAGTCCTAGCGGGCGAACTGAAGCTTTCTTT
TRBJ1-1	NA	TRBV28	NA	CASTNLRAGAFF	TGTGCCAGCACCAATCTAAGGGCGGGAGCTTTCTTT
TRBJ2-5	NA	TRBV5-8	TRBD1	CASAARGQGNQETQYF	TGTGCCAGCGCCGCCAGGGGACAGGGGAACCAAGAGACCCAGTACTTC
TRBJ1-2	NA	TRBV7-9	NA	CASSQGGLGANYGYTF	TGTGCCAGCAGCCAGGGCGGGCTGGGGGCCAACTATGGCTACACCTTC
TRBJ2-3	NA	TRBV6-4	NA	CASSTRAGAHSSTDTQYF	TGTGCCAGCAGTACGCGAGCAGGGGCCCATTCTAGCACAGATACGCAGTATTTT
TRBJ1-1	NA	TRBV27	TRBD1	CASSSGQGFTEAFF	TGTGCCAGCAGTTCAGGACAGGGATTCACTGAAGCTTTCTTT
TRBJ2-7	NA	TRBV7-2	TRBD1	CASCRDRASYEQYF	TGTGCCAGCTGCCGGGACAGGGCTTCCTACGAGCAGTACTTC
TRBJ2-1	NA	TRBV7-2	NA	CASSLAGRAPHNEQFF	TGTGCCAGCAGCTTAGCTGGGCGAGCCCCCCACAATGAGCAGTTCTTC
TRBJ2-7	NA	TRBV6-5	NA	CASLRGGTSYEQYF	TGTGCCAGCCTTAGGGGCGGGACTTCCTACGAGCAGTACTTC
TRBJ2-4	NA	TRBV5-6	NA	CASSLMVGRLYIQYF	TGTGCCAGCAGCTTGATGGTGGGGCGGTTGTACATTCAGTACTTC
TRBJ1-6	NA	TRBV6-5	NA	CASSYKDIRSPLHF	TGTGCCAGCAGTTACAAGGACATCCGGTCACCCCTCCACTTT
TRBJ2-3	few	TRBV25-1	NA	CASNRGTDTQYF	TGTGCCAGCAATCGAGGCACAGATACGCAGTATTTT
TRBJ2-3	once	TRBV7-3	TRBD2	CASSQRTSQGTQYF	TGTGCCAGCAGCCAACGGACTAGTCAGGGTACGCAGTATTTT
TRBJ2-7	few	TRBV7-2	TRBD1	CASSTRQGYEQYF	TGTGCCAGCAGCACCCGACAGGGCTACGAGCAGTACTTC
TRBJ2-1	once	TRBV4-1	TRBD2	CASSRTGTSAGNEQFF	TGCGCCAGCAGCCGCACCGGGACTAGCGCTGGCAATGAGCAGTTCTTC
TRBJ2-1	NA	TRBV11-3	TRBD1	CASSLDDRANEQFF	TGTGCCAGCAGCTTAGACGACAGGGCCAATGAGCAGTTCTTC
TRBJ1-2	NA	TRBV4-3	NA	CASSQTGSNYGYTF	TGCGCCAGCAGCCAAACCGGGTCTAACTATGGCTACACCTTC
TRBJ2-1	once	TRBV20-1	NA	CSASGGTDWYNEQFF	TGCAGTGCTAGTGGAGGGACTGATTGGTACAATGAGCAGTTCTTC
TRBJ2-1	NA	TRBV15	TRBD2	CATSREGVAGGYEQFF	TGTGCCACCAGCAGAGAGGGGGTTGCGGGAGGATATGAGCAGTTCTTC
TRBJ1-3	once	TRBV9	NA	CASSVAASDSGNTIYF	TGTGCCAGCAGCGTAGCCGCTTCGGACTCTGGAAACACCATATATTTT
TRBJ2-7	few	TRBV2	NA	CASGVRAEAEQYF	TGTGCCAGTGGGGTCAGGGCGGAGGCCGAGCAGTACTTC
TRBJ2-5	NA	TRBV2	NA	CATDRGGLYQETQYF	TGTGCCACCGATAGGGGGGGCCTGTACCAAGAGACCCAGTACTTC
TRBJ2-3	NA	TRBV9	NA	CASSVDSGSLVVPQYF	TGTGCCAGCAGCGTAGACTCGGGGTCCCTGGTGGTTCCGCAGTATTTT
TRBJ2-3	NA	TRBV7-9	NA	CASSSYSDTQYF	TGTGCCAGCTCCTCTTATTCAGATACGCAGTATTTT
TRBJ1-5	NA	TRBV6-2/TRBV6-3	NA	CASSYGVTQQSNQPQHF	TGTGCCAGCAGTTACGGTGTGACACAGCAGAGCAATCAGCCCCAGCATTTT
TRBJ2-3	NA	TRBV29-1	NA	CSGGKGTDTQYF	TGCAGCGGGGGCAAGGGCACAGATACGCAGTATTTT
TRBJ2-2	NA	TRBV18	NA	CASSPLLSPGELFF	TGTGCCAGCTCGCCTCTCCTCTCCCCCGGGGAGCTGTTTTTT
TRBJ1-1	NA	TRBV13	NA	CASSLGREEAFF	TGTGCCAGCAGCTTAGGCCGGGAAGAAGCTTTCTTT
TRBJ2-7	NA	TRBV9	TRBD1	CASSPRDSSYEQYF	TGTGCCAGCAGCCCAAGGGACAGCTCCTACGAGCAGTACTTC
TRBJ2-7	once	TRBV5-1	TRBD1	CASSSTDRTYEQYF	TGCGCCAGCAGCTCCACGGACAGGACCTACGAGCAGTACTTC
TRBJ1-1	NA	TRBV7-8	TRBD1	CASSSPTGGGTEAFF	TGTGCCAGCAGTTCCCCTACAGGGGGAGGCACTGAAGCTTTCTTT
TRBJ2-7	few	TRBV19	NA	CASSTPRDKPYEQYF	TGTGCCAGTAGTACCCCGAGGGACAAACCCTACGAGCAGTACTTC
TRBJ2-2	NA	TRBV18	TRBD1	CASSSGTANTGELFF	TGTGCCAGCTCATCCGGGACAGCGAACACCGGGGAGCTGTTTTTT
TRBJ2-5	NA	TRBV2	NA	CASSEWAEETQYF	TGTGCCAGCAGTGAGTGGGCGGAAGAGACCCAGTACTTC
TRBJ1-1	NA	TRBV15	TRBD1	CATSRGLTGTDSNTEAFF	TGTGCCACCAGCAGAGGACTGACCGGGACAGACTCCAACACTGAAGCTTTCTTT
TRBJ2-4	NA	TRBV19	NA	CASSPVGRGDIQYF	TGTGCCAGTAGCCCCGTGGGGAGAGGGGACATTCAGTACTTC
TRBJ2-1	NA	TRBV28	TRBD1	CASSLFATGGNNEQFF	TGTGCCAGCAGTTTGTTCGCGACAGGGGGAAACAATGAGCAGTTCTTC